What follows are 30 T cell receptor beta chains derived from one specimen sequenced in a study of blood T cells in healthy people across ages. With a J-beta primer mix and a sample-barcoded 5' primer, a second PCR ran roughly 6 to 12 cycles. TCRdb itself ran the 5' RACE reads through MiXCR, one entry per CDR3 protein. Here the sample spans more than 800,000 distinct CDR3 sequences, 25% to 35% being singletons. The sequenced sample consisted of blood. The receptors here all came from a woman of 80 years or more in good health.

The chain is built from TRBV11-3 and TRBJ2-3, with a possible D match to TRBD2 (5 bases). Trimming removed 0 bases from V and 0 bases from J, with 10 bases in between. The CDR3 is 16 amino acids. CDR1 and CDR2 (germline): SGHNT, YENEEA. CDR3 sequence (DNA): TGTGCCAGCAGCTTAGAGTCTAGCAGAAGCACAGATACGCAGTATTTT. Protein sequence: CASSLESSRSTDTQYF.

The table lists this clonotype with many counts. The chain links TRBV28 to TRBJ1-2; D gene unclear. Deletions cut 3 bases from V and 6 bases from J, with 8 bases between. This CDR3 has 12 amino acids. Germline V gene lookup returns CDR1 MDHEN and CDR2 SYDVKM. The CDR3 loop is CASSFKTDGYTF. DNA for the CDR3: TGTGCCAGCAGTTTTAAGACGGATGGCTACACCTTC.

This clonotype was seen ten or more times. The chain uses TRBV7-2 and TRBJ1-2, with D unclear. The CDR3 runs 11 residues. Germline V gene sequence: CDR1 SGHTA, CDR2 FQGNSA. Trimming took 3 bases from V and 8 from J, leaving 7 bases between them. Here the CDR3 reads CASSFGGGYTF. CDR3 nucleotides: TGTGCCAGCAGCTTTGGAGGCGGCTACACCTTC.

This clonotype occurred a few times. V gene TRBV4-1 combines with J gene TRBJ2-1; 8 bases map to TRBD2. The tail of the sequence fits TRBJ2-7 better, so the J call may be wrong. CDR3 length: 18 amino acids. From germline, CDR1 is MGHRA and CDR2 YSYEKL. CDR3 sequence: CASSQDSGRGGAYNEQYF. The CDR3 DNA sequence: TGCGCCAGCAGCCAAGATTCGGGTCGGGGGGGCGCGTACAATGAGCAGTACTTC.

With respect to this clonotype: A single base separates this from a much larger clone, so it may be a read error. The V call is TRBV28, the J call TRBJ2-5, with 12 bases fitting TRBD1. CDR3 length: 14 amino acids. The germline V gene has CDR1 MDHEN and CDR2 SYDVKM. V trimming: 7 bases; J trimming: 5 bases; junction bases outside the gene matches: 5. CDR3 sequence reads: CASKGQGAPETQYF. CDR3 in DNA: TGTGCCAGCAAGGGACAGGGGGCGCCGGAGACCCAGTACTTC.

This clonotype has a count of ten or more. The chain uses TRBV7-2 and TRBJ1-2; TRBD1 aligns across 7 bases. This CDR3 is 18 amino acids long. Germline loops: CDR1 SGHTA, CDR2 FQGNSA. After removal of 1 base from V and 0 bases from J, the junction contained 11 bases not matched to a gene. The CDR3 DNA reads TGTGCCAGCAGCTTAGAAGTCCGGGGACAGAATTCTAACTATGGCTACACCTTC. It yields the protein CASSLEVRGQNSNYGYTF. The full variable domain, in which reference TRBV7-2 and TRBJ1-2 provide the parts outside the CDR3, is GAGVSQSPSNKVTEKGKDVELRCDPISGHTALYWYRQSLGQGLEFLIYFQGNSAPDKSGLPSDRFSAERTGGSVSTLTIQRTQQEDSAVYLCASSLEVRGQNSNYGYTFGSGTRLTVV.

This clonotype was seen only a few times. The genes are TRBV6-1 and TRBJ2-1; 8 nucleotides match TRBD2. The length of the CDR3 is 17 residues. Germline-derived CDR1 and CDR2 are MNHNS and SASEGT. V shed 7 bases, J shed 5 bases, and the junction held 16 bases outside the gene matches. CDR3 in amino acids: CASTGAFGLASDNEQFF. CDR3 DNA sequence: TGTGCCAGCACGGGGGCCTTCGGACTAGCTTCCGACAATGAGCAGTTCTTC.

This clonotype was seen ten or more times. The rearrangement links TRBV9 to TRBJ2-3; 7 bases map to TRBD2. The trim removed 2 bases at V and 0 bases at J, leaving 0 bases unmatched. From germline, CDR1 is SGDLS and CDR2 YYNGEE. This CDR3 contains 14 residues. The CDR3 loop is CASSVGGSTDTQYF. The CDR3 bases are TGTGCCAGCAGCGTCGGGGGGAGCACAGATACGCAGTATTTT.

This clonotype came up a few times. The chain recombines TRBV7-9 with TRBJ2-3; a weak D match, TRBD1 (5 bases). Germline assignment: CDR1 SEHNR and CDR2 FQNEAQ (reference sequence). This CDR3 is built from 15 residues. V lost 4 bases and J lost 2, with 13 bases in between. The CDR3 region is CASSSKGILTDTQYF. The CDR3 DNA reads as TGTGCCAGCAGCTCGAAGGGGATTCTCACAGATACGCAGTATTTT.

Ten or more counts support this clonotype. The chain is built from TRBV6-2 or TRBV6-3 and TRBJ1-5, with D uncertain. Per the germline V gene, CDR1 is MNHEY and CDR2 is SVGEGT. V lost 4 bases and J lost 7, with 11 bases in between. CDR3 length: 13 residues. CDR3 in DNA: TGTGCCAGCAGTTTGAACGTGAACCAGCCCCAGCATTTT. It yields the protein CASSLNVNQPQHF.

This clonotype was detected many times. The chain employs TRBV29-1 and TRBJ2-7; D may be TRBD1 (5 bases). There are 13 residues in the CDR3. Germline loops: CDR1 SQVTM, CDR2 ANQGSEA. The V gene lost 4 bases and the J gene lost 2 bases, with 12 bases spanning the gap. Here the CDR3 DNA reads TGCAGCGTTGTATTGGGGCAGGCCTACGAGCAGTACTTC. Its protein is CSVVLGQAYEQYF.

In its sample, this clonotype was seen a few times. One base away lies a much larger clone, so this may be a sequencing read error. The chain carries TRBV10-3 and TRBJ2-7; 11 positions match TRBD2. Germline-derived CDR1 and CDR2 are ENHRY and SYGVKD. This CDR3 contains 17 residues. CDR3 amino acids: CAVSDSSGGGPSYEQYF. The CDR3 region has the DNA TGTGCCGTCAGTGATAGTAGCGGGGGGGGTCCCTCCTACGAGCAGTACTTC.

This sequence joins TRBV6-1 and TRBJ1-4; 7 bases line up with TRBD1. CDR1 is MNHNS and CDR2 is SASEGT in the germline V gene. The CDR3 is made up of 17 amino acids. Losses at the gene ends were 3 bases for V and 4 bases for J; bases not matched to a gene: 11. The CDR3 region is CASSDRQGSPFNEKLFF. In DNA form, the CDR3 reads TGTGCCAGCAGTGATAGACAGGGCTCTCCCTTTAATGAAAAACTGTTTTTT.

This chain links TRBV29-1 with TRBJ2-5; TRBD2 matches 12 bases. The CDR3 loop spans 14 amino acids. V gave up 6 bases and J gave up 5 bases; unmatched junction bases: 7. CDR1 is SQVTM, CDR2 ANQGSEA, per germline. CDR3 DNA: TGCAGCGTCCTCGGACTAGCGGGGAAGGAGACCCAGTACTTC. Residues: CSVLGLAGKETQYF.

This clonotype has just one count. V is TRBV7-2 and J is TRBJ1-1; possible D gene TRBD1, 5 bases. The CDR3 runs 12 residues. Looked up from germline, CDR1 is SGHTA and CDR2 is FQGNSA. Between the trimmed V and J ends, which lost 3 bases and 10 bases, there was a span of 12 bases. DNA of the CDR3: TGTGCCAGCAGCTTGTTAGCAGGGTTAGCTTTCTTT. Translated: CASSLLAGLAFF.

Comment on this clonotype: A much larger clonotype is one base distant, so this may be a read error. CDR3 protein: CASSYSGLAGGPQETQFF. CDR3 nucleotides: TGTGCCAGCAGTTACTCTGGACTAGCGGGGGGGCCACAAGAGACCCAGTTCTTC. The chain uses TRBV6-5 and TRBJ2-5, with 15 bases that match TRBD2. With the DNA end fitting TRBJ2-1 better, the J assignment may be wrong. Germline lookup yields CDR1 MNHEY and CDR2 SVGAGI. This CDR3 region has 18 residues.

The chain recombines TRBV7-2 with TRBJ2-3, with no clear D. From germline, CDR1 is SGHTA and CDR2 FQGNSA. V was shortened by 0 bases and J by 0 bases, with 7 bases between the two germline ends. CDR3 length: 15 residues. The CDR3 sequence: CASSLAALSTDTQYF. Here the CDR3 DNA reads TGTGCCAGCAGCTTAGCGGCACTTAGCACAGATACGCAGTATTTT.

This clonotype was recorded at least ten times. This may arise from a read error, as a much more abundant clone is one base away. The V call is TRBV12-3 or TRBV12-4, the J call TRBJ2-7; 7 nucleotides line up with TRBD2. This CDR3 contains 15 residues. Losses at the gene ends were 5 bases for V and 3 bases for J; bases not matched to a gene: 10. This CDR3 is CASSASAGLRYEQYF. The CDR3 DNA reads TGTGCCAGCAGTGCCTCGGCGGGACTACGCTACGAGCAGTACTTC.

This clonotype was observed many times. CDR3 bases: TGCAGTGCTAGCGTGGGCGGGGGGGCCTACGAGCAGTACTTC. Translating gives CSASVGGGAYEQYF. The genes are TRBV20-1 and TRBJ2-7; TRBD2 matches 9 bases. V shed 3 bases, J shed 2 bases, and the junction held 5 bases outside the gene matches. CDR1 is DFQATT, CDR2 SNEGSKA, per germline (reference sequence). The CDR3 extends over 14 amino acids.

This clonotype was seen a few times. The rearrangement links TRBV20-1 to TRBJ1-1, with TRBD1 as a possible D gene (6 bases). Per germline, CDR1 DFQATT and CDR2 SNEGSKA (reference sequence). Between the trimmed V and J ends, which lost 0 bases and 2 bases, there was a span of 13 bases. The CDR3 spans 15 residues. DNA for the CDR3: TGCAGTGCTAGAGAGTGGACAGTGGGCAACACTGAAGCTTTCTTT. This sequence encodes CSAREWTVGNTEAFF.

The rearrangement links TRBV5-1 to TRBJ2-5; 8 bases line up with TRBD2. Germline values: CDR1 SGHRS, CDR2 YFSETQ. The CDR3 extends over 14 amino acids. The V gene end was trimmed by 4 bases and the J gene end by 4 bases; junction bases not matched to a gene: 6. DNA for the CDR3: TGCGCCAGCAGCCCCGGACGGGAGGGAGAGACCCAGTACTTC. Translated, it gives CASSPGREGETQYF.

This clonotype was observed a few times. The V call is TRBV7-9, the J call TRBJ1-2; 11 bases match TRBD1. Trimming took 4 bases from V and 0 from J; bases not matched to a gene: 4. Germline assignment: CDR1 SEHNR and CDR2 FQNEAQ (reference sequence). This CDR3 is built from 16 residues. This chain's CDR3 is CASSSPGQGANYGYTF. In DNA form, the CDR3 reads TGTGCCAGCAGCTCGCCGGGACAGGGGGCTAACTATGGCTACACCTTC.

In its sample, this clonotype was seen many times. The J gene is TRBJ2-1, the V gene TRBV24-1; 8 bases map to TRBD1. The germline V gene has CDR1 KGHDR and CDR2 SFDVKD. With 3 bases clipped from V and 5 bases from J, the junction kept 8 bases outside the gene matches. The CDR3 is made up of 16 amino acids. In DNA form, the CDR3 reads TGTGCCACCAGTGATCCTCAGGGACAGGTGAACAATGAGCAGTTCTTC. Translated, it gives CATSDPQGQVNNEQFF.

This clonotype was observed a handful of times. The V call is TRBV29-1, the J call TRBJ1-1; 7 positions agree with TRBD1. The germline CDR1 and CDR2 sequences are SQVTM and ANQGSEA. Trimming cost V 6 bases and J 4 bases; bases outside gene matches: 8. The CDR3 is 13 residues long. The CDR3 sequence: CSVYATGSTEAFF. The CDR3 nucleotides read TGCAGCGTCTATGCGACAGGGAGCACTGAAGCTTTCTTT. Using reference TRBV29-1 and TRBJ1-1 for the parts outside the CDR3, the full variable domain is SAVISQKPSRDICQRGTSLTIQCQVDSQVTMMFWYRQQPGQSLTLIATANQGSEATYESGFVIDKFPISRPNLTFSTLTVSNMSPEDSSIYLCSVYATGSTEAFFGQGTRLTVV.

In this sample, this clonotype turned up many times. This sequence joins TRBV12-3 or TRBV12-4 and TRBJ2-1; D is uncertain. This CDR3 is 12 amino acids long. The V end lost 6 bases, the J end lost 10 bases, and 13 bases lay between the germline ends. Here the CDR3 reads CASRSSYVEQFF. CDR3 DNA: TGTGCCAGCAGGTCTAGTTATGTGGAGCAGTTCTTC.

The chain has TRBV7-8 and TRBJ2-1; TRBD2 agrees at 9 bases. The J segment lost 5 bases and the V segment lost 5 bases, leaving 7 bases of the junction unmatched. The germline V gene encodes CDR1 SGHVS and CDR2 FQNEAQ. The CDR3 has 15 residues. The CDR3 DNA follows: TGTGCCAGCAGCCCTTGGGTAGCGGGGGACAATGAGCAGTTCTTC. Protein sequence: CASSPWVAGDNEQFF.

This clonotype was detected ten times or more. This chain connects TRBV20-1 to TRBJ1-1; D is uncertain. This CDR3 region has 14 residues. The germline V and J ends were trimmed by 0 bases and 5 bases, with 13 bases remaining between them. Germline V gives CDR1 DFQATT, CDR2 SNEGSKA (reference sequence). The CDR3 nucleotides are TGCAGTGCTAGAGATTTGAGGTCCCTAACTGAAGCTTTCTTT. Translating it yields CSARDLRSLTEAFF.

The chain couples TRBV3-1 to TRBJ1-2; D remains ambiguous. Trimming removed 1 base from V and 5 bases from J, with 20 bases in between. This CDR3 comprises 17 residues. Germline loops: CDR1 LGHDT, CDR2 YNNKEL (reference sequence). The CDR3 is CASSQASPWTESYGYTF. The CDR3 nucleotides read TGTGCCAGCAGCCAAGCCTCTCCTTGGACGGAGTCTTATGGCTACACCTTC. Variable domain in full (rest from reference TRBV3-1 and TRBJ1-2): DTAVSQTPKYLVTQMGNDKSIKCEQNLGHDTMYWYKQDSKKFLKIMFSYNNKELIINETVPNRFSPKSPDKAHLNLHINSLELGDSAVYFCASSQASPWTESYGYTFGSGTRLTVV.

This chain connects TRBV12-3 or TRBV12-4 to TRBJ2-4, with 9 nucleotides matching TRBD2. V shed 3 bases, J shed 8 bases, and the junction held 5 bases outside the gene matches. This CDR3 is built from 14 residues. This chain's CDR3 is CASSLAGGQDIQYF. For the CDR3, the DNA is TGTGCCAGCAGTTTGGCGGGGGGGCAAGACATTCAGTACTTC.

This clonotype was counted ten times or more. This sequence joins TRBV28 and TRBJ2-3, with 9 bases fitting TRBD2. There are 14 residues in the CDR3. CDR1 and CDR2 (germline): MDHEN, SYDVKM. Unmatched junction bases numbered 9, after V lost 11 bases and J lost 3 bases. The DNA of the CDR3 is TGTGCCTCCGACCTGGCGGGGGGGACAGATACGCAGTATTTT. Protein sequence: CASDLAGGTDTQYF. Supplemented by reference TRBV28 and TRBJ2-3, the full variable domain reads DVKVTQSSRYLVKRTGEKVFLECVQDMDHENMFWYRQDPGLGLRLIYFSYDVKMKEKGDIPEGYSVSREKKERFSLILESASTNQTSMYLCASDLAGGTDTQYFGPGTRLTVL.